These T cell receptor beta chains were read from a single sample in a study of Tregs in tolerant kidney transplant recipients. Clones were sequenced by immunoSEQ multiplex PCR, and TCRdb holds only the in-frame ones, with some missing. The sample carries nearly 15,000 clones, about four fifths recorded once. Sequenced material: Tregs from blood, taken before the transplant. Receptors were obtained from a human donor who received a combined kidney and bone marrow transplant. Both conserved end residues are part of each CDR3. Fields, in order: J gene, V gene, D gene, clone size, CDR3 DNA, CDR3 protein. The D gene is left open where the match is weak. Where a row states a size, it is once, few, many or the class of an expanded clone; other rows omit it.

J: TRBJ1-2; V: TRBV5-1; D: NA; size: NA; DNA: TGCGCCAGCAGCTTAGGGGCCCTGGGGAACTATGGCTACACCTTC; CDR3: CASSLGALGNYGYTF
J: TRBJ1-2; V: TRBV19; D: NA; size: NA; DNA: TGTGCCAGTAGTATAAATTTCTACTATGGCTACACCTTC; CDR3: CASSINFYYGYTF
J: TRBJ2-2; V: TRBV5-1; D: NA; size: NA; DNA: TGCGCCAGCAGTTTCCGGGGGGCCAATCCCCACGGGGAGCTGTTTTTT; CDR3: CASSFRGANPHGELFF
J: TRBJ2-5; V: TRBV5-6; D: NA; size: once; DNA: TGTGCCAGCAGCTTCCGGGGTGGGGAGACCCAGTACTTC; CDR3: CASSFRGGETQYF
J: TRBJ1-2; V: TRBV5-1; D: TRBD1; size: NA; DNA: TGCGCCAGCAGCCCGGGGGACAGGGGGCTGGGTAACTATGGCTACACCTTC; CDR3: CASSPGDRGLGNYGYTF
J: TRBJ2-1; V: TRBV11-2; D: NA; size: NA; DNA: TGTGCCAGCAGCTACTACCCCGGACTAAACAATGAGCAGTTCTTC; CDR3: CASSYYPGLNNEQFF
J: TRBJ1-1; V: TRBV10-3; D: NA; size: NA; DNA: TGTGCCATCAGTGAACAGGGTGCGAGAACTGAAGCTTTCTTT; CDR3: CAISEQGARTEAFF
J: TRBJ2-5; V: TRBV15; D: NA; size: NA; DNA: TGTGCCACCAGCAGAACCCGACAGAACCAAGAGACCCAGTACTTC; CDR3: CATSRTRQNQETQYF
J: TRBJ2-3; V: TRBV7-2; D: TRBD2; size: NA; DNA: TGTGCCAGCAGCCCGAGACTAAAGCGGGGGGGCACCGCAGATACGCAGTATTTT; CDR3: CASSPRLKRGGTADTQYF
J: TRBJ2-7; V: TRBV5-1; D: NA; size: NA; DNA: TGCGCCAGCAGCTTGGTGACACGGAAAAGTTACGAGCAGTACTTC; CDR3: CASSLVTRKSYEQYF
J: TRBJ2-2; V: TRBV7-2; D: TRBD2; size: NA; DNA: TGTGCCAGCAGCTCGACGGGACTAGCGGGACCGGGCACCGGGGAGCTGTTTTTT; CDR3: CASSSTGLAGPGTGELFF
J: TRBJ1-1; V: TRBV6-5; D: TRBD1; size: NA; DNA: TGTGCCAGCAGTACTCAATCAGGGGGCCCCACTGAAGCTTTCTTT; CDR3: CASSTQSGGPTEAFF
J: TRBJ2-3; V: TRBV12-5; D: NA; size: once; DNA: TGTGCTAGTGGTCACCCTGCGGGGTCTACAGATACGCAGTATTTT; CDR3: CASGHPAGSTDTQYF
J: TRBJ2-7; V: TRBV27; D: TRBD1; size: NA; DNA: TGTGCCAGCAGTCCTAGGACAGGGGGCTACGAGCAGTACTTC; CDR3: CASSPRTGGYEQYF
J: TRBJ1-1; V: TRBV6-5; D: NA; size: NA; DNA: TGTGCCAGCAGCCCGGGGAAACTGAACACTGAAGCTTTCTTT; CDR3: CASSPGKLNTEAFF
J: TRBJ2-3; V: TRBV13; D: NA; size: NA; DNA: TGTGCCAGCAGCCCCCTCTTGGGTGTAAATTCAGCGGATACGCAGTATTTT; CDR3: CASSPLLGVNSADTQYF
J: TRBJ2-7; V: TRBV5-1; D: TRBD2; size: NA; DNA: TGCGCCAGCAGCTTGGTGGAGCGGGGGGCCTACGAGCAGTACTTC; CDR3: CASSLVERGAYEQYF
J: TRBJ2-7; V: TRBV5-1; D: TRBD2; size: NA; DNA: TGCGCCAGCAGTGTCGGGACTAGCCCCTACGAGCAGTACTTC; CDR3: CASSVGTSPYEQYF
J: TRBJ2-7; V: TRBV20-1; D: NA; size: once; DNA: TGCAGTGCTCAGGGATCCTACGAGCAGTACTTC; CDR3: CSAQGSYEQYF
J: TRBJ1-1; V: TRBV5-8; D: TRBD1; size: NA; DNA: TGTGCCAGCAGCCCGGGACAGCTTACTATGAACACTGAAGCTTTCTTT; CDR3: CASSPGQLTMNTEAFF
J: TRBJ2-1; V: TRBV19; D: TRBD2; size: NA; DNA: TGTGCCAGTAGTTTCCGAGCGGGGGGCAGTTACAATGAGCAGTTCTTC; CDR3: CASSFRAGGSYNEQFF
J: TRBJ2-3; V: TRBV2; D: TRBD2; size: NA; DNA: TGTGCCAGCAGTGGCCTGGGACTAGCAAGTGCAGATACGCAGTATTTT; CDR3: CASSGLGLASADTQYF
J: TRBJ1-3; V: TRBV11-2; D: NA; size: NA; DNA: TGTGCCAGCAGCACAGGCTTCGGAAACACCATATATTTT; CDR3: CASSTGFGNTIYF
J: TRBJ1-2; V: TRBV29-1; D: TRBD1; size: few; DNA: TGCAGCGTTGACCTCAGGGGGGAACGCTATGGCTACACCTTC; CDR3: CSVDLRGERYGYTF
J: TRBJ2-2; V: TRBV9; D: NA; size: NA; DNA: TGTGCCAGCCTAGCTTTAAATACCGGGGAGCTGTTTTTT; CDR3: CASLALNTGELFF
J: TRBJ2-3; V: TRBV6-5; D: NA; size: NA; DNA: TGTGCCAGCAGTTACGCCCAGGGCCCAAATACGCAGTATTTT; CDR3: CASSYAQGPNTQYF
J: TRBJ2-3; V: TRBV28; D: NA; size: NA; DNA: TGTGCCAGCAGTTGGGGGCCCGGGAAGGCCACAGATACGCAGTATTTT; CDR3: CASSWGPGKATDTQYF
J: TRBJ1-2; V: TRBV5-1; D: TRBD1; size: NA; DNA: TGCGCCAGCAGCTTGGAGAGGGGGCAAGGAGGCTACACCTTC; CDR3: CASSLERGQGGYTF
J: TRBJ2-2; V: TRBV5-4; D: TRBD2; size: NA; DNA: TGTGCCAGCAGCTGGGGGACTAGCGGGGAGCTGTTTTTT; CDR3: CASSWGTSGELFF
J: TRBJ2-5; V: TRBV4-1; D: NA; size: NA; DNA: TGCGCCAGCAGCCAAGATCGGGTGACTACTTATCAAGAGACCCAGTACTTC; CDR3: CASSQDRVTTYQETQYF
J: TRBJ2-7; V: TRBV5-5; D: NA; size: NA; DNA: TGTGCCAGCAGCCATACGTGGGGGCAGAACTCCTACGAGCAGTACTTC; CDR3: CASSHTWGQNSYEQYF
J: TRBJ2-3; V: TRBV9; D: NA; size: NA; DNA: TGTGCCAGCAGCGTAGGGAGGGGTACGCAGTATTTT; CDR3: CASSVGRGTQYF
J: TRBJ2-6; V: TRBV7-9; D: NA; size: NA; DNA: TGTGCCAGCAGCTTAGGGACACGGCGGGGGCACGTCCTGACTTTC; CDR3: CASSLGTRRGHVLTF
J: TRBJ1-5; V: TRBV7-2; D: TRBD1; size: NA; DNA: TGTGCCAGCAGCTTAGGTCGACAGGGGGTTCAGCCCCAGCATTTT; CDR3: CASSLGRQGVQPQHF
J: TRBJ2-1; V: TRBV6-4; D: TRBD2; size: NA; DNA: TGTGCCAGCAGTAATAGCGGGGGTGATGAGCAGTTCTTC; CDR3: CASSNSGGDEQFF
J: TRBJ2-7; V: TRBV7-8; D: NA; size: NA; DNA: TGTGCCAGCCAGGGGAGCGGAAGATACGAGCAGTACTTC; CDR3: CASQGSGRYEQYF
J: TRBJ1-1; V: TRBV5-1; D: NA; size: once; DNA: TGCGCCAGCAGCCCACTATGGGGGGGCACTGAAGCTTTCTTT; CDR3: CASSPLWGGTEAFF
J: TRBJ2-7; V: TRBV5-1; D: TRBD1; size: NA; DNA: TGCGCCAGCAGCTTTGACCCCGGGACAGTTGCCTACGAGCAGTACTTC; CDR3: CASSFDPGTVAYEQYF
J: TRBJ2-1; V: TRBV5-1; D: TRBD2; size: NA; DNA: TGCGCCAGCAGCCGGGGGGAGAGCTCCTACAATGAGCAGTTCTTC; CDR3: CASSRGESSYNEQFF
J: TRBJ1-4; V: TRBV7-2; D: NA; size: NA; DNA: TGTGCCAGCAGCTTAGGAGGAAAACTGTTTTTT; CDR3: CASSLGGKLFF
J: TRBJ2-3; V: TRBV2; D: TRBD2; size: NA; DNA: TGTGCCAGCAGTCCCCGGGGGGGTAGGGCAGATACGCAGTATTTT; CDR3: CASSPRGGRADTQYF
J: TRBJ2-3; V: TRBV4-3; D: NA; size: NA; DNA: TGCGCCAGCAGCCAATTAGGAGGGGATACGCAGTATTTT; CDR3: CASSQLGGDTQYF
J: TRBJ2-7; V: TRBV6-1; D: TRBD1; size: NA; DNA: TGTGCCAGCAGTGTCGGGCAGGGGGCCGCCTACGAGCAGTACTTC; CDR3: CASSVGQGAAYEQYF
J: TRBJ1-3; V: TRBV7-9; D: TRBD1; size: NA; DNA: TGTGCCAGCAGCTTAGTCACAGGGGGGCCTGGAAACACCATATATTTT; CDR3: CASSLVTGGPGNTIYF
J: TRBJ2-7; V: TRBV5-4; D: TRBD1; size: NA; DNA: TGTGCCAGCAGCTTGGCCCCGGACAGGGCTTTTTACGAGCAGTACTTC; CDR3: CASSLAPDRAFYEQYF
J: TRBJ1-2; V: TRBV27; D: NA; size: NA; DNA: TGTGCCAGCAGTCCGTCCCCCTGGACCAGGGCGGAAGCTAACTATGGCTACACCTTC; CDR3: CASSPSPWTRAEANYGYTF
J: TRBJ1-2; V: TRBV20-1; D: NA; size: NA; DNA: TGCAGTGCTAACAGCTATGGCTACACCTTC; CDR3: CSANSYGYTF
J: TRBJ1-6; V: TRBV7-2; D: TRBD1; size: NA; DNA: TGTGCCAGCAGCCCGTGGCAGGGGGCTAATTCACCCCTCCACTTT; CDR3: CASSPWQGANSPLHF
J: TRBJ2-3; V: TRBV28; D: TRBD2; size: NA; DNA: TGTGCCAGCCCCCCCGGGACTAGCGGGGTCACAGATACGCAGTATTTT; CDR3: CASPPGTSGVTDTQYF
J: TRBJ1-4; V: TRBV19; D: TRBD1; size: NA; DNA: TGTGCCAGCAGGACAGGCCCTAAACTGTTTTTT; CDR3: CASRTGPKLFF
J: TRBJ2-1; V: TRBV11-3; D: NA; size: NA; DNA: TGTGCCAGCAGCCCTAGGGGGGGGCTCGCTTACAATGAGCAGTTCTTC; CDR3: CASSPRGGLAYNEQFF
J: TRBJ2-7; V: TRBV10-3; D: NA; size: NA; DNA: TGTGCCAGTGTGGGGGGAGAGGCCTACGAGCAGTACTTC; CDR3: CASVGGEAYEQYF
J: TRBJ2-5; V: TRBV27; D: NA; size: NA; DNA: TGTGCCAGCAGTATATCAGGGGTACATCAAGAGACCCAGTACTTC; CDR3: CASSISGVHQETQYF
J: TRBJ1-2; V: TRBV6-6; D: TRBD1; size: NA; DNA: TGTGCCAGCAGCTTACAGGGGGAGGGCTATGGCTACACCTTC; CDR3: CASSLQGEGYGYTF
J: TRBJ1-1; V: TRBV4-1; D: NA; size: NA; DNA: TGCGCCAGCAGCCAGGGGGGAATAGCTTTCTTT; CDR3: CASSQGGIAFF